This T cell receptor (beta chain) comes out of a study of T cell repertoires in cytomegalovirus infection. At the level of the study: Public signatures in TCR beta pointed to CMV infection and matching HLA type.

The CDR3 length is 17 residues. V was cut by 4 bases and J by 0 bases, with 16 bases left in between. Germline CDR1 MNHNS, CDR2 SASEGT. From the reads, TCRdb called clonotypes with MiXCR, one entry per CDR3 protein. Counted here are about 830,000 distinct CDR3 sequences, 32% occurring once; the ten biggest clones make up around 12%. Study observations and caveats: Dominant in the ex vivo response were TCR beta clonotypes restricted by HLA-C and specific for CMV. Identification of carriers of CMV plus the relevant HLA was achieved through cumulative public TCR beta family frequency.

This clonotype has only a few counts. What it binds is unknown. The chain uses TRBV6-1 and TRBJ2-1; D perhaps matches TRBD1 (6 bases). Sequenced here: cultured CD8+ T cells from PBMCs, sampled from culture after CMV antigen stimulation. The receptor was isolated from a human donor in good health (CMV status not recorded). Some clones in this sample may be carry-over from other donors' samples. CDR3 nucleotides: TGTGCCAGCAGTGGCATTTTAGGGGGAAGCTCCTACAATGAGCAGTTCTTC. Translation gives CASSGILGGSSYNEQFF.